A single T cell receptor (beta chain) is shown here with its context. This sample was taken from a study of T-cell reconstitution after alpha-beta-depleted transplantation in children. Per the germline V gene, CDR1 is MNHNS and CDR2 is SASEGT. Trimming cost V 6 bases and J 2 bases, with 17 bases left between them. CDR3 length: 16 amino acids. Unique molecular identifiers were used in preparing the TCRbeta library. TCRdb ran MiXCR on the PCR reads and lists one entry per CDR3 protein. The data show just over 950,000 distinct CDR3 sequences, roughly 29% seen once. This TCR derives from a boy under three years old who had a stem cell transplant for SCID, so the T cells may come from the graft donor. The source material was PBMCs, mostly from graft donor cells, sampled 360 days after TCRalphabeta/CD19-depleted stem cell transplant. The genes are TRBV6-1 and TRBJ2-1; D gene ambiguous. The CDR3 is CASRHRDPITYNEQFF. Here the CDR3 DNA reads TGTGCCAGCAGACACCGTGACCCGATCACCTACAATGAGCAGTTCTTC.